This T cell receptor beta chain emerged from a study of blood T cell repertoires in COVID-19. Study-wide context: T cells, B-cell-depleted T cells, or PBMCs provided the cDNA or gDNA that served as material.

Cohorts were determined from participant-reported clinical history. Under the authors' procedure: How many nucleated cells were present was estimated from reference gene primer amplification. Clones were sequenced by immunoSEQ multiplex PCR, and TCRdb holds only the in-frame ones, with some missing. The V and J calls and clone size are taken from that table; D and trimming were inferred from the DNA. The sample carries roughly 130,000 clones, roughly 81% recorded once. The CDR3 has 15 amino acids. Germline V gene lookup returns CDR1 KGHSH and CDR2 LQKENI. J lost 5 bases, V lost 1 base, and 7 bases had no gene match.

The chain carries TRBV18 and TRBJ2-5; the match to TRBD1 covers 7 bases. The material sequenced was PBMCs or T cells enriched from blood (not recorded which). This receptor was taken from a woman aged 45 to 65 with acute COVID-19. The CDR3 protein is CASSPLRGGQETQYF. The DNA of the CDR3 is TGTGCCAGCTCACCACTTCGAGGGGGCCAGGAGACCCAGTACTTC.